This TCR beta chain was recovered during a study of T cells after somatic rescue of genetic block. The data were produced by immunoSEQ multiplex PCR, yet TCRdb's version contains in-frame clones alone and is incomplete. The table shows approximately 11,000 clones, with approximately 79% occurring only once. Trimming left V 6 bases short and J 1 base short, with 13 bases between. The CDR3 spans 15 residues. From germline, CDR1 is MNHEY and CDR2 SMNVEV (reference sequence). Material: peripheral blood mononuclear cells (PBMCs). The receptor comes from a boy between 10 and 17 years old. This rearrangement joins TRBV27 to TRBJ2-1; D is possibly TRBD2 (7 bases). CDR3 nucleotide sequence: TGTGCCAGCAGCCGGGGGCGGGGGTCCTACAATGAGCAGTTCTTC. Translating gives CASSRGRGSYNEQFF.